This record concerns one T cell receptor (beta chain) sequence. Its antigen has not been determined. There are no base qualities to consult, and no much larger clone falls within one base. Using the deep immunoSEQ assay, multiplex PCR amplified TCR CDR3 regions from genomic DNA. Extracted genomic DNA from each cell subset was spread evenly across all wells of several immunoSEQ 96-well plates, with each plate serving as a replicate. For sorted subsets, 150 to 250 ng genomic DNA, equal to 30,000 or so T cell genomes, was loaded into each replicate PCR. Purified libraries were quantified with a Qubit 3.0 fluorometer, sized on a Bioanalyzer 2100, and re-quantified with the KAPA Library Quantification kit. Every immunoSEQ 96-well plate was sequenced on a dedicated single-read 150-cycle Illumina NextSeq 550 flow cell. The study's processing was this. The immunoSEQ output contained only junctional sequences without quality scores, so filtering could not match that applied to full-length reads. To assign V/J genes and CDR3, sequences were annotated using PyIR, a Python wrapper for IgBLAST v1.9, with IMGT germline references. Reads were removed for weak V/J assignments (E-value above 1e-6), missing CDR3, stop codons, out-of-frame junctions, or ambiguous translated residues. V3J clonotypes were defined as sequences sharing an identical inferred V gene, J gene, and CDR3 amino acid sequence. The percentage overlap between two repertoires was calculated by dividing the number of shared unique clonotypes by the size of the smaller repertoire. Richness of each repertoire was evaluated using RTK rarefaction, the Chao1 estimator, and Recon v2.1 estimates of unobserved clonotypes. Generation probabilities were computed with OLGA for all TCRbeta clonotypes obtained by the gDNA method from a few donors. The table was pulled from immuneACCESS by TCRdb, which kept in-frame rearrangements only. Such tables lose some clones; where checked, under half of the loss comes from unresolved V genes, and the rest has no known cause. That table is the source of V, J and clone size, and D and trimming were worked out from the DNA. The sample has a few million clones on record, approximately 95% of them singletons. The ten largest clonotypes hold roughly 0.36% of the sample.

Donors were healthy HIV-negative adults with no recently reported acute infections or vaccinations. All donors were Caucasian adults living in Nashville, Tennessee, USA. CD4+ T cells were enriched by magnetic negative selection, after which naive cells were positively selected on CD45RA and the negative fraction was taken as the memory subset. Blood was obtained by leukapheresis, after which PBMCs were separated by Ficoll-Histopaque density gradient centrifugation and cryopreserved in liquid nitrogen vapor phase. Analytical flow cytometry was used to check the purity and quantity of each magnetically sorted T cell population. Genomic DNA was isolated from each sorted fraction and quantified by UV absorbance on a Nanodrop 2000c. This sample is drawn from a study of shared clonotypes between healthy human individuals (dated by TCRdb to about 2020). Describing the broader study: A few men and two women, aged 18 to 49 years, made up the cohort. To estimate repertoire size and how much clonotype sharing occurs between individuals, the study deeply sequenced the blood TCR repertoires of several healthy adults. For each donor, three plates each were used for CD4 naive and CD4 memory, two plates were used for CD8 naive, and one plate was used for CD8 memory. Between about 0.8 and 9 billion PBMCs per donor were obtained by leukapheresis. To increase sequencing depth and limit assay-specific biases, TCR repertoire library preparation and sequencing were carried out by different laboratories using diverse techniques.

Sequences MNHEY (CDR1) and SVGAGI (CDR2) are obtained from the germline V gene. From the cysteine up to the phenylalanine, the CDR3 has a length of 13 residues. The CDR3 DNA has 39 bases and is translated from base 1. Deletion took 6 bases off V and 2 bases off J, with a span of 11 bases between the germline ends. Beyond this particular receptor, the publication reports: Pairwise subsampling led to the expectation that sequencing depth would affect the degree of clonotype sharing among donors. Only blood was sampled, and tissue TCR repertoires likely differ from those in blood. Sharing across a handful of donors was observed for about 5% of naive CD4, over 3% of naive CD8, over 2% of memory CD4, and about 0.38% of memory CD8 clonotypes. Rarefaction of sorted-subset datasets indicated incomplete sequencing despite the large sequencing depth. Compared with non-shared clonotypes, clonotypes shared by all four sorted-subset donors had higher generation probabilities. The genetic and exposure-history diversity represented was limited by the small number of donors. Naive subsets generally had larger estimated clonotype richness than memory subsets.

Material: naive CD4+ T cells from PBMCs. The cell subset or site label on this specimen signifies: CD45RA+ positively selected. The TCR originated in a man aged 18 to 30 in good health. Some clones in this sample may be carry-over from other donors' samples. Recombination joined TRBV6-5 with TRBJ2-7; the D gene is tentatively TRBD1 or TRBD2, each matching 5 bases. At the DNA level, the sequence is TGTGCCAGCAGACCGGGACCCACCTACGAGCAGTACTTC. It codes for CASRPGPTYEQYF.